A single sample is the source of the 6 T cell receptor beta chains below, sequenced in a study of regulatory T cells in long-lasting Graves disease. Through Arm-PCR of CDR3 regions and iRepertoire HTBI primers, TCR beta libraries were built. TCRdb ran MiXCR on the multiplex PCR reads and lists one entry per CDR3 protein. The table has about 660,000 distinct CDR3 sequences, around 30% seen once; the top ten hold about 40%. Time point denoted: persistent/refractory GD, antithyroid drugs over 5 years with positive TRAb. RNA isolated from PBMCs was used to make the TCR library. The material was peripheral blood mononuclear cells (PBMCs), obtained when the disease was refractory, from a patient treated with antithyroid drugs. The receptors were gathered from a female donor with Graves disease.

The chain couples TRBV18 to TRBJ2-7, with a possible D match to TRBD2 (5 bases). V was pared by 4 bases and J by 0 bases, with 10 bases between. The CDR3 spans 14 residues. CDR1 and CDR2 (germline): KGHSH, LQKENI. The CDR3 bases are TGTGCCAGCTCACGGAGCGGTTACTCCTACGAGCAGTACTTC. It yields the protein CASSRSGYSYEQYF.

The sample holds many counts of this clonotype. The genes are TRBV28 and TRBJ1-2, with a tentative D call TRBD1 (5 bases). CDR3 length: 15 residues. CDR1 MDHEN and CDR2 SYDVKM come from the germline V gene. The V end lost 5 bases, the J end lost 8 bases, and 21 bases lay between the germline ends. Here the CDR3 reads CASSPLGQGKDGYTF. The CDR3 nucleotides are TGTGCCAGCAGTCCCCTCGGCCAGGGTAAGGACGGCTACACCTTC.

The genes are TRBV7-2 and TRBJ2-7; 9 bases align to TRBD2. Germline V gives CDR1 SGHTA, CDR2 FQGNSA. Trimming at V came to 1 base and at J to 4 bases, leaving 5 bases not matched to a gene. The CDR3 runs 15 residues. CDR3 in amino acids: CASSLERGATYEQYF. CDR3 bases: TGTGCCAGCAGCTTAGAGCGGGGGGCAACTTACGAGCAGTACTTC.

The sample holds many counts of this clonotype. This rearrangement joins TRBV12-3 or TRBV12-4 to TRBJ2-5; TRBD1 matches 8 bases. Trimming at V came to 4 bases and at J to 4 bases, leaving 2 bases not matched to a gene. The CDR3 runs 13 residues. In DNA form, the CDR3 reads TGTGCCAGCAGTTGGACAGGGTTAGAGACCCAGTACTTC. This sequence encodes CASSWTGLETQYF.

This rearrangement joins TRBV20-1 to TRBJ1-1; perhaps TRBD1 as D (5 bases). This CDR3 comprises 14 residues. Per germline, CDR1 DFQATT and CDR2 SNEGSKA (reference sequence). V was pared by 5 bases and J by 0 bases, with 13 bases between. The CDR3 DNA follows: TGCAGTGCTCCGCGGGGGGGGGTGAACACTGAAGCTTTCTTT. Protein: CSAPRGGVNTEAFF.

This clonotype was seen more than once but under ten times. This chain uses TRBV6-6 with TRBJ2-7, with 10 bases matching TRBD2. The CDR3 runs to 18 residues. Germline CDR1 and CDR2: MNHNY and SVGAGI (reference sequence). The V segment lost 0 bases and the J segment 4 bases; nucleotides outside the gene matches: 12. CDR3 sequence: CASSYSRYPGLAKYEQYF. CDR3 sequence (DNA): TGTGCCAGCAGTTACTCGCGGTATCCGGGACTAGCGAAGTACGAGCAGTACTTC.